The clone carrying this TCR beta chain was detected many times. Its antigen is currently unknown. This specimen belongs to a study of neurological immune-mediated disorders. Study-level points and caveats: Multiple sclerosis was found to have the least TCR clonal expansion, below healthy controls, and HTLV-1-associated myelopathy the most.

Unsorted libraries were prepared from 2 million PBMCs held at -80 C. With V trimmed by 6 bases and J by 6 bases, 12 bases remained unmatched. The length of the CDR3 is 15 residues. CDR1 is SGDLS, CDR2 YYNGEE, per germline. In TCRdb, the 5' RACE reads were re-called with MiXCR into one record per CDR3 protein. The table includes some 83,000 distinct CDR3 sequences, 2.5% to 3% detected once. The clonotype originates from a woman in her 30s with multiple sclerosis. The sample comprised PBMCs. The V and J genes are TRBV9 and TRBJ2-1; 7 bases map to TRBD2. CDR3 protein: CASTGAAGVVNEQFF. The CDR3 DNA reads TGTGCCAGCACGGGTGCGGCGGGAGTTGTCAATGAGCAGTTCTTC. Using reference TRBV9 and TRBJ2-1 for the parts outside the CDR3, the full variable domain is DSGVTQTPKHLITATGQRVTLRCSPRSGDLSVYWYQQSLDQGLQFLIQYYNGEERAKGNILERFSAQQFPDLHSELNLSSLELGDSALYFCASTGAAGVVNEQFFGPGTRLTVL.